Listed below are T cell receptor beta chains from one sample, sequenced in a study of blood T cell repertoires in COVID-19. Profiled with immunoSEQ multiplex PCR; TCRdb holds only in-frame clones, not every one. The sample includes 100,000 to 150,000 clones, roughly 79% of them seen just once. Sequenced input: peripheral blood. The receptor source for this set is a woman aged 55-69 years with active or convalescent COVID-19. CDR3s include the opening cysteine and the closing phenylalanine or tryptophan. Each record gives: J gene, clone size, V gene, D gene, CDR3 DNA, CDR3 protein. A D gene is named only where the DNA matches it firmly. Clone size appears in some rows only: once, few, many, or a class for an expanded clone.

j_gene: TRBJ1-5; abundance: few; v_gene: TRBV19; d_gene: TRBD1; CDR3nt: TGTGCCAGTAGTGGGCTGGACAGGGCCTACCAGCCCCAGCATTTT; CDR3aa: CASSGLDRAYQPQHF
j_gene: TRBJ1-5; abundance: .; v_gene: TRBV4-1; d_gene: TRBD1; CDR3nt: TGCGCCAGCAGCACCCCACAGGGGAATCAGCCCCAGCATTTT; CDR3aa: CASSTPQGNQPQHF
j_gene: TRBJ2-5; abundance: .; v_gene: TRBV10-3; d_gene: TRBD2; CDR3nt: TGTGCCATCAGTCGGGGGGGGGAAGAGACCCAGTACTTC; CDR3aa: CAISRGGEETQYF
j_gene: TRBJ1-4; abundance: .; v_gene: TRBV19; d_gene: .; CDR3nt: TGTGCCAGTAGTATCCTCGCAACTAATGAAAAACTGTTTTTT; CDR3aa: CASSILATNEKLFF
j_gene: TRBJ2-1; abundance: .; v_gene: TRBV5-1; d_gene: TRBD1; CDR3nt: TGCGCCAGCAGCACCGGGACAGGGCGGACGTTACTGGGCAATGAGCAGTTCTTC; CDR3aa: CASSTGTGRTLLGNEQFF
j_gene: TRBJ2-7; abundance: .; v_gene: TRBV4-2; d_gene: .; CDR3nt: TGTGCCAGCAGCCAAGACCCGAGACAGGCCCTGGGGGAGCAGTACTTC; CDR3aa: CASSQDPRQALGEQYF
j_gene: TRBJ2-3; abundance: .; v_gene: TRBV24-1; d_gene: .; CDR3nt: TGTGCCACCAGTGATTTCCCGGCGACAGCCGTGGGGGATACGCAGTATTTT; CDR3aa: CATSDFPATAVGDTQYF
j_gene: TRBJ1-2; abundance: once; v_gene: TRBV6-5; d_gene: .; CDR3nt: TGTGCCAGCAAGGGCGGGGTACGAGGAGGCTACACCTTC; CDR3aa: CASKGGVRGGYTF
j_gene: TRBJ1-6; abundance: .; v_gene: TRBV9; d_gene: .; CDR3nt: TGTGCCAGCAGCACCGGGACAACCTATAATTCACCCCTCCACTTT; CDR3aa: CASSTGTTYNSPLHF
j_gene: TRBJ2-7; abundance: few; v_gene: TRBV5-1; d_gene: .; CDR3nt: TGCGCCAGCAGCTTGGATGGCGGCTCGGGGTACTTC; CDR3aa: CASSLDGGSGYF
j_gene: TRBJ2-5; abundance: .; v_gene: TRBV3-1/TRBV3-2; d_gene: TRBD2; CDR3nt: TGTGCCAGCAGCCACGGACTAGCGGGAGTAATGGGGGAGACCCAGTACTTC; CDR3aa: CASSHGLAGVMGETQYF
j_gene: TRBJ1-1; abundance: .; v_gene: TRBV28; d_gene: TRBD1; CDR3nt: TGTGCCAGCAGTTCGCTGACAGGGTCGGACACTGAAGCTTTCTTT; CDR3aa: CASSSLTGSDTEAFF
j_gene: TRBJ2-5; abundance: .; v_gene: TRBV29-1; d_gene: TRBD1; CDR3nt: TGCAGCGTTGAAATGGCTAGCAGGGGGGAGACCCAGTACTTC; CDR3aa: CSVEMASRGETQYF
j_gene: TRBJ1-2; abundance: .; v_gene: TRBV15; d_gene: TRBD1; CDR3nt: TGTGCCACCAGCAGAGGAAGGGGACAGGGAGGATATGGCTACACCTTC; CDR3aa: CATSRGRGQGGYGYTF
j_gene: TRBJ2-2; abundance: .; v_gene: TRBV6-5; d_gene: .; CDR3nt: TGTGCCAGCAGGCGGGACAGCGACCCCGGGGAGCTGTTTTTT; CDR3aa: CASRRDSDPGELFF
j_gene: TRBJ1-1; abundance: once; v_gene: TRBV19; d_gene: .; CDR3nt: TGTGCCAGTAGTCCAGCGGACGTCTTTGAAGCTTTCTTT; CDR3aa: CASSPADVFEAFF
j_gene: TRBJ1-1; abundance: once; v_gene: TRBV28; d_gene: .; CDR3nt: TGTGCCAGCAGGAGGGTGGTGTTGGCTGAAGCTTTCTTT; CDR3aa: CASRRVVLAEAFF
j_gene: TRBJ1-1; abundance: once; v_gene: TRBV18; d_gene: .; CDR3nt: TGTGCCAGCTCACTTCGGGATCAACTGAACACTGAAGCTTTCTTT; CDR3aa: CASSLRDQLNTEAFF
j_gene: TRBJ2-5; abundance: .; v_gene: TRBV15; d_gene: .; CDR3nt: TGTGCCACCAGCAGGGACCGAGGGTTCCAAGAGACCCAGTACTTC; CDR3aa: CATSRDRGFQETQYF
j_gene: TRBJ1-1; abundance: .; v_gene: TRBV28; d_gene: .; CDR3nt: TGTGCCAGCATACGGGGGGCGTACACTGAAGCTTTCTTT; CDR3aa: CASIRGAYTEAFF